The 9 T cell receptor beta chains below were found in one sample sequenced in a study of shared clonotypes between healthy human individuals. Sequenced by immunoSEQ multiplex PCR; TCRdb stores in-frame clones only, minus some. The sample lists fewer than 850,000 clones, 90% seen once, with 34% in the top ten. Sequencing input: memory CD8+ T cells from PBMCs. Subset: CD45RO+ cells pooled with CCR7-negative TemRA cells. The receptors come from a man aged 18 to 35 in good health. Some clones in this sample may be carry-over from other donors' samples.

The chain joins TRBV28 to TRBJ1-5; D ambiguous. Germline CDR1 is MDHEN and CDR2 is SYDVKM. V dropped 0 bases and J dropped 2 bases, with 5 bases sitting between them. The CDR3 is made up of 14 amino acids. The CDR3 bases are TGTGCCAGCAGTTTATGGCGGGGCAATCAGCCCCAGCATTTT. Translation: CASSLWRGNQPQHF.

The genes are TRBV27 and TRBJ2-7, with D unclear. The CDR3 is 12 amino acids. The germline gives CDR1 MNHEY, CDR2 SMNVEV (reference sequence). V lost 2 bases and J 4 bases, leaving 6 bases between the germline ends. CDR3 amino acids: CASSLLGYEQYF. For the CDR3, the DNA is TGTGCCAGCAGTTTACTCGGGTACGAGCAGTACTTC.

In regard to this clone: Other nucleotide sequences in the sample specify the same CDR3. The CDR3 bases are TGTGCCAGCAGTGGGAACACTCTAGCGGGCAACTACGCCTACGAGCAGTACTTC. The encoded protein is CASSGNTLAGNYAYEQYF. The chain joins TRBV2 to TRBJ2-7, with TRBD2 matching over 8 bases. Germline lookup yields CDR1 SNHLY and CDR2 FYNNEI. The CDR3 has 18 amino acids. Trimming at V came to 4 bases and at J to 2 bases, leaving 16 bases not matched to a gene.

Remarks on this clone: The sample holds other DNA sequences that translate to the same CDR3. The chain is built from TRBV7-2 and TRBJ2-7; 7 bases fit TRBD2. V lost 1 base, J lost 7 bases, and 4 bases stayed unmatched. Germline values: CDR1 SGHTA, CDR2 FQGNSA. The CDR3 runs 13 residues. For the CDR3, the DNA is TGTGCCAGCAGCTTAGGACTAGCTGGGGAGCAGTACTTC. Protein: CASSLGLAGEQYF.

This sequence joins TRBV27 and TRBJ1-4, with TRBD1 as a possible D gene (5 bases). The CDR3 extends over 17 amino acids. Germline CDR1 reads MNHEY; CDR2 reads SMNVEV (reference sequence). V lost 4 bases and J lost 0, with 15 bases in between. The CDR3 nucleotides read TGTGCCAGCAGTTCGCCAGGGACCGGAACAACTAATGAAAAACTGTTTTTT. Translating gives CASSSPGTGTTNEKLFF.

In DNA form, the CDR3 reads TGTGCCAGCAGCCCCCGGGACAGGCCTTACAATGAGCAGTTCTTC. It is translated as CASSPRDRPYNEQFF. This chain uses TRBV7-2 with TRBJ2-1; 8 bases fit TRBD1. The CDR3 sequence is 15 residues long. Germline V lookup: CDR1 SGHTA, CDR2 FQGNSA. V was pared by 5 bases and J by 4 bases, with 7 bases of the junction left unmatched.

The rearrangement links TRBV7-2 to TRBJ2-1; TRBD1 aligns across 10 bases. Trimming cost V 3 bases and J 6 bases; bases outside gene matches: 8. There are 16 residues in the CDR3. Germline V CDR1 and CDR2: SGHTA, FQGNSA. The CDR3 spells CASSFAGQGGSNEQFF. CDR3 nucleotides: TGTGCCAGCAGCTTCGCCGGACAGGGGGGATCCAATGAGCAGTTCTTC.

The rearrangement uses TRBV14 and TRBJ2-7; D may be TRBD1 or TRBD2 (6 bases each). Germline V gene data show CDR1 as SGHDN and CDR2 as FVKESK. The ends were cut back, 1 base at V and 7 bases at J, with 20 bases in the middle. This CDR3 has 16 amino acids. The DNA of the CDR3 is TGTGCCAGCAGCCAAGGGGACGTCCGGGGGCGGGATGAGCAGTACTTC. It specifies CASSQGDVRGRDEQYF. The full variable domain, in which reference TRBV14 and TRBJ2-7 provide the parts outside the CDR3, is EAGVTQFPSHSVIEKGQTVTLRCDPISGHDNLYWYRRVMGKEIKFLLHFVKESKQDESGMPNNRFLAERTGGTYSTLKVQPAELEDSGVYFCASSQGDVRGRDEQYFGPGTRLTVT.

V gene TRBV4-3 combines with J gene TRBJ1-5; D might be TRBD1 (6 bases). CDR1 is LGHNA and CDR2 is YSLEER in the germline V gene. The V end lost 4 bases, the J end lost 1 base, and 14 bases lay between the germline ends. The CDR3 contains 16 residues. CDR3: CASSPSQGSSNQPQHF. CDR3 DNA: TGCGCCAGCAGCCCCTCACAGGGAAGCAGCAATCAGCCCCAGCATTTT.